These 8 T cell receptor beta chains share one sample of origin, sequenced in a study of blood T cell repertoires in COVID-19. Libraries were prepared by immunoSEQ multiplex PCR; TCRdb keeps only in-frame clonotypes and omits some of them. The table has around 300,000 clones, 75% to 90% seen once; the top ten hold 2% to 2.5%. Sequencing was carried out using PBMCs or T cells enriched from blood (not recorded which). The receptors were sampled from a woman aged 18-35 years who had recovered from COVID-19.

The rearrangement links TRBV7-6 to TRBJ1-2, with TRBD1 matching 7 bases. Germline CDR1 reads SGHVS; CDR2 reads FNYEAQ. This CDR3 has 17 amino acids. The V gene end was trimmed by 4 bases and the J gene end by 3 bases; junction bases not matched to a gene: 14. Here the CDR3 DNA reads TGTGCCAGCAGCTCCGAAAGACAGGGAGGAATCGACTATGGCTACACCTTC. Translating gives CASSSERQGGIDYGYTF. The whole variable domain, filled in from reference TRBV7-6 and TRBJ1-2, reads GAGVSQSPRYKVTKRGQDVALRCDPISGHVSLYWYRQALGQGPEFLTYFNYEAQQDKSGLPNDRFSAERPEGSISTLTIQRTEQRDSAMYRCASSSERQGGIDYGYTFGSGTRLTVV.

The chain has TRBV7-9 and TRBJ1-6; possibly TRBD1 for D (5 bases). Germline V gives CDR1 SEHNR, CDR2 FQNEAQ (reference sequence). CDR3 size: 15 residues. Trimming pared 1 base from V and 6 bases from J, leaving 10 bases between. This CDR3 reads CASSLGGARNSPLHF. The CDR3, as DNA: TGTGCCAGCAGCTTAGGCGGGGCGCGTAATTCACCCCTCCACTTT.

The CDR3 is CSVEKRGTSYEQYF. The CDR3 region has the DNA TGCAGCGTTGAGAAGCGGGGGACCTCCTACGAGCAGTACTTC. This chain links TRBV29-1 with TRBJ2-7, with TRBD2 matching 8 bases. The germline gives CDR1 SQVTM, CDR2 ANQGSEA. The CDR3 extends over 14 amino acids. With V trimmed by 3 bases and J by 0 bases, 4 bases remained unmatched.

This clone was seen just once. V usage is TRBV27 and J usage is TRBJ1-1; a weak D match, TRBD1 (5 bases). Trimming left V 4 bases short and J 5 bases short, with 17 bases between. The germline V gene has CDR1 MNHEY and CDR2 SMNVEV (reference sequence). The CDR3 consists of 15 residues. CDR3 DNA sequence: TGTGCCAGCAGTTCTAGGGCCGGGGGAGGTACTGAAGCTTTCTTT. Protein sequence: CASSSRAGGGTEAFF.

The chain joins TRBV28 to TRBJ2-2, with 8 nucleotides matching TRBD1. Losses at the gene ends were 7 bases for V and 5 bases for J; bases not matched to a gene: 12. Per the germline V gene, CDR1 is MDHEN and CDR2 is SYDVKM. The CDR3 has 16 residues. CDR3 DNA sequence: TGTGCCAGCAAGGCGACAGGGGCTCCGATTACCGGGGAGCTGTTTTTT. Its translation is CASKATGAPITGELFF.

The chain carries TRBV5-1 and TRBJ1-1, with D possibly matching TRBD1 (6 bases). Germline CDR1 reads SGHRS; CDR2 reads YFSETQ. V lost 4 bases, J lost 4 bases, and 14 bases lay in between. This CDR3 is 14 amino acids long. In DNA, the CDR3 is TGCGCCAGCAGCCTGACCCAAGGGGGCACTGAAGCTTTCTTT. This translates into CASSLTQGGTEAFF.

This chain connects TRBV4-1 to TRBJ1-1, with 9 bases lining up with TRBD1. There are 16 residues in the CDR3. The J segment lost 4 bases and the V segment lost 3 bases, leaving 9 bases of the junction unmatched. Germline loops: CDR1 MGHRA, CDR2 YSYEKL. CDR3 DNA sequence: TGCGCCAGCAGCCAGGTACCTACAGGGGGCGTCACTGAAGCTTTCTTT. This encodes CASSQVPTGGVTEAFF.

The gene calls are TRBV14 and TRBJ1-3, with 9 bases that match TRBD1. The CDR3 has 12 amino acids. The J segment lost 10 bases and the V segment lost 4 bases, leaving 2 bases of the junction unmatched. Germline V gene data show CDR1 as SGHDN and CDR2 as FVKESK. CDR3 DNA sequence: TGTGCCAGCAGCCGCGACAGGGGGACCATATATTTT. Translated, it gives CASSRDRGTIYF.